The rows below give T cell receptor beta chains drawn from one sample of a study of blood T cell repertoires in COVID-19. Data came from immunoSEQ multiplex PCR; TCRdb stores just in-frame clones and leaves some out. The data hold over 90,000 clones, with approximately 90% observed a single time. The sample consisted of peripheral blood. The origin of the receptors is a man between 45 and 60 years old with acute or convalescent COVID-19. CDR3s include the opening cysteine and the closing phenylalanine or tryptophan. D genes are given only for firm matches. Size is stated for part of the rows, as once, few or many counts, or as a class when the clone is expanded.

NA 16 TRBJ1-3 TRBV7-9 few CASSLDLTGSGNTIYF TGTGCCAGCAGCTTAGACCTGACAGGCTCTGGAAACACCATATATTTT
NA 13 TRBJ2-3 TRBV7-2 NA CASSLDRDMAQYF TGTGCCAGCAGCTTAGACCGGGACATGGCGCAGTATTTT
NA 13 TRBJ2-1 TRBV27 NA CASKGTQYNEQFF TGTGCCAGCAAGGGGACTCAGTACAATGAGCAGTTCTTC
NA 13 TRBJ2-1 TRBV6-2/TRBV6-3 NA CASSYAGRLEQFF TGTGCCAGCAGTTACGCGGGGAGACTTGAGCAGTTCTTC
NA 13 TRBJ1-2 TRBV2 NA CASNDGDLLGYTF TGTGCCAGCAACGACGGGGATCTACTAGGCTACACCTTC
NA 16 TRBJ1-2 TRBV6-6 NA CASSRSTGGPDYGYTF TGTGCCAGCAGTCGCTCGACAGGCGGCCCAGACTATGGCTACACCTTC
NA 14 TRBJ2-1 TRBV18 NA CASSPPLGEEEQFF TGTGCCAGCTCACCACCGCTCGGGGAAGAGGAGCAGTTCTTC
NA 15 TRBJ1-3 TRBV27 NA CASSLGFGLGNTIYF TGTGCCAGCAGTTTAGGTTTCGGGTTGGGAAACACCATATATTTT
NA 16 TRBJ2-3 TRBV21-1 NA CASSKGRESPTDTQYF TGTGCCAGCAGCAAAGGGCGGGAGAGTCCCACAGATACGCAGTATTTT
TRBD1 14 TRBJ1-2 TRBV28 NA CASRTPQGNYGYTF TGTGCCAGCAGAACCCCACAGGGGAACTATGGCTACACCTTC
NA 13 TRBJ1-1 TRBV27 NA CASSRSRGTEAFF TGTGCCAGCAGTCGGTCCCGGGGCACTGAAGCTTTCTTT
TRBD2 19 TRBJ2-4 TRBV18 NA CASSPLLTSGGLAKNIQYF TGTGCCAGCTCACCACTCCTGACTAGCGGGGGTCTAGCCAAAAACATTCAGTACTTC
TRBD1 16 TRBJ2-3 TRBV5-6 NA CASSSLNRGLADTQYF TGTGCCAGCAGCTCACTAAACAGGGGGCTGGCAGATACGCAGTATTTT
TRBD1 15 TRBJ1-5 TRBV7-2 NA CASSFDRGSNQPQHF TGTGCCAGCAGCTTTGACAGGGGTAGCAATCAGCCCCAGCATTTT
NA 15 TRBJ1-3 TRBV23-1 NA CASSQSRDSGNTIYF TGCGCCAGCAGTCAATCCAGGGACTCTGGAAACACCATATATTTT
NA 15 TRBJ1-2 TRBV7-2 NA CASSLAAGAGYGYTF TGTGCCAGCAGCTTAGCAGCAGGGGCTGGCTATGGCTACACCTTC
TRBD2 19 TRBJ2-6 TRBV19 NA CASSIASGIMRGGANVLTF TGTGCCAGTAGTATAGCTAGCGGGATCATGAGGGGTGGGGCCAACGTCCTGACTTTC
TRBD2 16 TRBJ2-5 TRBV9 NA CASSVGMGGYQETQYF TGTGCCAGCAGCGTAGGGATGGGAGGGTACCAAGAGACCCAGTACTTC
TRBD1 14 TRBJ2-1 TRBV10-3 NA CATEETGVLSEQFF TGTGCCACAGAGGAGACAGGGGTTCTGAGTGAGCAGTTCTTC
NA 13 TRBJ1-5 TRBV12-3/TRBV12-4 few CASTSGGGQPQHF TGTGCCAGCACGTCGGGGGGAGGACAGCCCCAGCATTTT
TRBD1 19 TRBJ2-5 TRBV12-5 NA CASGLVRSGGLVGSETQYF TGTGCTAGTGGTTTGGTAAGATCAGGGGGCCTTGTAGGGAGTGAGACCCAGTACTTC
TRBD1 16 TRBJ1-4 TRBV3-1/TRBV3-2 NA CASSQRQGAGGEKLFF TGTGCCAGCAGCCAACGACAGGGGGCGGGCGGGGAAAAACTGTTTTTT
NA 15 TRBJ2-3 TRBV6-5 NA CASSLSSPGTDTQYF TGTGCCAGCAGTCTTAGCAGTCCCGGGACAGATACGCAGTATTTT
TRBD2 15 TRBJ2-7 TRBV6-5 NA CASRPSGLAEYEQYF TGTGCCAGCAGACCCTCCGGACTAGCGGAATACGAGCAGTACTTC
NA 11 TRBJ2-7 TRBV20-1 NA CSTGGWYEQYF TGCAGTACCGGGGGTTGGTACGAGCAGTACTTC
NA 13 TRBJ1-5 TRBV6-5 NA CASSRGSNQPQHF TGTGCCAGCAGCCGGGGGAGCAATCAGCCCCAGCATTTT
TRBD1 15 TRBJ1-3 TRBV6-4 NA CASSASTGRGNTIYF TGTGCCAGCAGTGCCTCGACAGGGCGAGGAAACACCATATATTTT
NA 13 TRBJ2-1 TRBV29-1 NA CSVDPESYNEQFF TGCAGCGTTGACCCGGAGTCCTACAATGAGCAGTTCTTC